This record concerns one T cell receptor (beta chain) sequence. These data originate in a study of OX40 agonist ivuxolimab in advanced cancers. About the research overall: Age averaged around 60 years (range about 23 to 80), and around 78% were male. Of the participants, around 39% had some prior anti-PD-1, anti-PD-L1 or anti-CTLA-4 therapy, which was allowed.

Assay used: immunoSEQ multiplex PCR; TCRdb lists only in-frame clones, some missing. The sample has approximately 64,000 clones; around four fifths are singletons. V lost 3 bases and J lost 5; bases outside the gene matches: 13. This CDR3 has 16 amino acids. CDR1 is LNHDA and CDR2 is SQIVND in the germline V gene (reference sequence). At baseline, cycle 4 day 1, and cycle 7 day 1, blood was sampled. The rearrangement links TRBV19 to TRBJ2-7, with TRBD1 matching 7 bases. The sequence was collected from an adult with an advanced solid tumor such as melanoma, head and neck, liver or kidney cancer. This specimen consisted of CD4+ or CD8+ T cells sorted from blood, obtained in a trial of the OX40 agonist ivuxolimab. The CDR3 DNA follows: TGTGCCAGTAGTATGGGGCGACAGGGCAGGTTCAACGAGCAGTACTTC. This translates into CASSMGRQGRFNEQYF.